This T cell receptor beta chain was retrieved from a study of cytomegalovirus exposure and HLA in healthy donors. Overall study context: The same platform as the approximately 640 first-cohort repertoires was used for the 95 to 150 validation repertoires, a later analysis reported.

Findings and limits, study-wide: The CMV antigen specificity of a few CMV-associated chains was confirmed through in vitro analysis. High sensitivity and specificity were reportedly achieved when the classifier diagnosed cytomegalovirus status.

The protocol was immunoSEQ multiplex PCR, while the TCRdb copy is restricted to in-frame clones and leaves out a portion. Counted here are 90,000 to 150,000 clones, 85% to 90% occurring once; the ten biggest clones make up more than 5%. The donors were in the roughly 130-subject validation cohort, distinct from the approximately 670-subject first cohort. This CDR3 contains 14 residues. Trimming removed 0 bases at V and 4 bases at J, with 10 bases between. The V gene's germline CDR1 is SGDLS and CDR2 YYNGEE. This clone was recorded a few times. Its specificity is not known. The genes are TRBV9 and TRBJ1-2, with a tentative D call TRBD1 (5 bases). The sequence came from a woman under 30 in good health and CMV-seropositive. The sequenced sample was PBMCs. CDR3 residues: CASSVGLQAYGYTF. The CDR3 DNA reads as TGTGCCAGCAGCGTAGGTTTACAGGCCTATGGCTACACCTTC.